A selection of T cell receptor beta chains follows, all from one sample in a study of graft-versus-host responses after intestinal transplantation. For these receptors, no antigen is known. Sequenced by immunoSEQ multiplex PCR; TCRdb stores in-frame clones only, minus some. The table shows 88,000 or so clones, with roughly nine tenths occurring only once. The sample here was unstimulated CD4+ T cells sorted from spleen or lymph node cells, taken before intestinal transplant. These receptor sequences come from a human donor who received an intestinal transplant. Each CDR3 is given with its conserved first and last residue. A D gene is named only where the DNA matches it firmly. Clone sizes are given selectively: once, few, many, or a class where the clone is expanded.

>TRBV5-1|.|.|TRBJ2-7
CASSLVVGAHMDEQYF
TGCGCCAGCAGCTTGGTGGTGGGGGCCCACATGGATGAGCAGTACTTC
>TRBV7-2|.|.|TRBJ2-7
CASSSRGISGEQYF
TGTGCCAGCAGCTCACGGGGGATATCGGGCGAGCAGTACTTC
>TRBV6-5|TRBD1|.|TRBJ1-6
CASSYEGQGGSPLHF
TGTGCCAGCAGTTACGAGGGACAGGGGGGTTCACCCCTCCACTTT
>TRBV2|.|.|TRBJ2-4
CASSEARNIQYF
TGTGCCAGCAGTGAGGCCCGAAACATTCAGTACTTC
>TRBV5-1|TRBD2|.|TRBJ2-3
CASTTAGGTDTQYF
TGCGCCAGCACCACCGCGGGGGGCACAGATACGCAGTATTTT
>TRBV29-1|TRBD1|.|TRBJ2-3
CSTSTGWTDTQYF
TGCAGCACTTCGACAGGGTGGACAGATACGCAGTATTTT
>TRBV5-6|.|.|TRBJ1-5
CASSRGGPNQPQHF
TGTGCCAGCAGCCGCGGGGGTCCCAATCAGCCCCAGCATTTT
>TRBV29-1|TRBD2|.|TRBJ2-1
CSAQGLAGTHNEQFF
TGCAGCGCCCAGGGACTAGCGGGGACCCACAATGAGCAGTTCTTC
>TRBV6-1|.|.|TRBJ1-2
CASSESRVGAYGYTF
TGTGCCAGCAGTGAATCCCGGGTGGGAGCCTATGGCTACACCTTC
>TRBV6-6|TRBD1|.|TRBJ1-2
CASTVPGQGINYGYTF
TGTGCCAGCACCGTCCCCGGACAGGGGATAAACTATGGCTACACCTTC
>TRBV19|.|.|TRBJ2-7
CASSVEGRYEQYF
TGTGCCAGTAGTGTGGAGGGGCGTTACGAGCAGTACTTC
>TRBV5-1|TRBD1|.|TRBJ2-5
CASSLEGTGPETQYF
TGCGCCAGCAGCTTGGAAGGGACAGGGCCGGAGACCCAGTACTTC
>TRBV7-2|.|.|TRBJ2-7
CASSFQGEIDEQYF
TGTGCCAGCAGCTTTCAGGGCGAAATTGACGAGCAGTACTTC
>TRBV5-6|.|.|TRBJ1-4
CASSFWVGEKLFF
TGTGCCAGCAGCTTTTGGGTCGGGGAAAAACTGTTTTTT
>TRBV11-2|.|.|TRBJ1-1
CASSASASRTEAFF
TGTGCCAGCAGCGCGTCGGCATCGCGGACTGAAGCTTTCTTT
>TRBV7-9|TRBD1|.|TRBJ2-1
CASSFSVGQGVFEQFF
TGTGCCAGCAGCTTTTCCGTGGGGCAGGGGGTTTTTGAGCAGTTCTTC
>TRBV6-5|TRBD2|few|TRBJ2-7
CASSPPGLAFYEQYF
TGTGCCAGCAGTCCCCCGGGACTAGCGTTTTACGAGCAGTACTTC
>TRBV2|TRBD1|.|TRBJ2-1
CASSGGGFGYNEQFF
TGTGCCAGCAGTGGAGGGGGCTTTGGGTACAATGAGCAGTTCTTC
>TRBV7-2|TRBD1|.|TRBJ2-7
CASSLTGTGAYEQYF
TGTGCCAGCAGCTTAACCGGGACAGGGGCCTACGAGCAGTACTTC
>TRBV15|.|.|TRBJ1-5
CATSPRINQPQHF
TGTGCCACCAGCCCGCGGATCAATCAGCCCCAGCATTTT
>TRBV5-1|.|.|TRBJ2-1
CASSLELFLSMCEQFF
TGCGCCAGCAGCTTGGAACTATTCCTCTCCATGTGTGAGCAGTTCTTC
>TRBV9|.|.|TRBJ2-2
CASSVERGELFF
TGTGCCAGCAGCGTGGAGCGCGGGGAGCTGTTTTTT
>TRBV21-1|.|.|TRBJ2-7
CASPWGRASYEQYF
TGTGCCTCCCCCTGGGGGAGGGCAAGTTACGAGCAGTACTTC
>TRBV27|TRBD1|.|TRBJ1-2
CASSSTGTYGYTF
TGTGCCAGCAGTTCGACAGGGACGTATGGCTACACCTTC
>TRBV10-2|TRBD1|.|TRBJ1-4
CASSATGTENEKLFF
TGCGCCAGCAGTGCCACCGGGACAGAAAATGAAAAACTGTTTTTT
>TRBV9|.|few|TRBJ2-7
CASSVGPAGFDEQYF
TGTGCCAGCAGCGTAGGGCCGGCAGGGTTTGACGAGCAGTACTTC
>TRBV2|TRBD1|.|TRBJ2-5
CASSPTGMETQYF
TGTGCCAGCAGTCCGACAGGGATGGAGACCCAGTACTTC
>TRBV6-5|.|.|TRBJ2-3
CASSYSGSWVDTQYF
TGTGCCAGCAGTTATAGCGGTAGCTGGGTAGATACGCAGTATTTT
>TRBV10-1|.|.|TRBJ1-2
CASSETGTYGYTF
TGCGCCAGCAGTGAGACGGGAACTTATGGCTACACCTTC
>TRBV11-3|TRBD1|once|TRBJ2-2
CASSQQGVANTGELFF
TGTGCCAGCAGCCAACAGGGGGTCGCGAACACCGGGGAGCTGTTTTTT
>TRBV19|.|.|TRBJ1-6
CASSIAGVSTPLHF
TGTGCCAGTAGTATAGCGGGGGTCTCTACACCCCTCCACTTT
>TRBV27|.|.|TRBJ2-2
CASRGPGELFF
TGTGCCAGCAGGGGGCCCGGGGAGCTGTTTTTT
>TRBV10-1|.|few|TRBJ2-7
CASSDRDPPYEQYF
TGCGCCAGCAGTGACCGGGATCCCCCCTACGAGCAGTACTTC
>TRBV5-6|.|.|TRBJ2-3
CASSLLAGAFTDTQYF
TGTGCCAGCAGCTTGTTGGCGGGGGCCTTCACAGATACGCAGTATTTT
>TRBV2|.|.|TRBJ2-3
CASSTGLDTQYF
TGTGCCAGCAGTACAGGGCTAGATACGCAGTATTTT
>TRBV7-3|TRBD1|once|TRBJ1-1
CASSLRDRGEAFF
TGTGCCAGCAGCTTAAGGGACAGGGGGGAGGCTTTCTTT
>TRBV5-1|.|.|TRBJ2-7
CASSLAGYRNYEQYF
TGCGCCAGCAGCTTAGCAGGGTACAGGAACTACGAGCAGTACTTC
>TRBV12-5|.|.|TRBJ1-6
CASGFGRANSPLHF
TGTGCTAGTGGTTTTGGCAGGGCAAATTCACCCCTCCACTTT
>TRBV5-6|TRBD2|once|TRBJ2-1
CASSLASGAYNEQFF
TGTGCCAGCAGCTTGGCTAGCGGGGCTTACAATGAGCAGTTCTTC